One sample yielded the 21 T cell receptor beta chains listed below, sequenced in a study of blood T cell repertoires in COVID-19. Here immunoSEQ multiplex PCR was the method, and the copy in TCRdb shows in-frame clones only, minus some. This table has roughly 400,000 clones, over 75% appearing once. Sequenced input: PBMCs or T cells enriched from blood (not recorded which). The receptors shown here come from a woman between 40 and 50 years old with acute COVID-19.

V and J are TRBV3-1 (or the pseudogene TRBV3-2) and TRBJ1-1; 8 nucleotides match TRBD1. With 5 bases clipped from V and 0 bases from J, the junction kept 8 bases outside the gene matches. There are 16 residues in the CDR3. Germline CDR1 LGHDT, CDR2 YNNKEL (reference sequence). The CDR3 region is CASSAHRGAMNTEAFF. CDR3 sequence (DNA): TGTGCCAGCAGCGCTCACAGGGGGGCTATGAACACTGAAGCTTTCTTT.

The rearrangement uses TRBV11-3 and TRBJ2-3; D gene uncertain. This CDR3 contains 12 residues. Germline CDR1 reads SGHNT; CDR2 reads YENEEA. Trimming pared 6 bases from V and 9 bases from J, leaving 13 bases between. CDR3 bases: TGTGCCAGCAGTACTGACCCCGGGACGCAGTATTTT. As protein: CASSTDPGTQYF.

The rearrangement links TRBV10-3 to TRBJ1-1; 10 bases match TRBD1. CDR3 length equals 12 residues. CDR1 ENHRY and CDR2 SYGVKD come from the germline V gene. Trimming cost V 10 bases and J 4 bases; bases outside gene matches: 3. Here the CDR3 DNA reads TGTGCCACACGACAGGGGGCCACTGAAGCTTTCTTT. It codes for CATRQGATEAFF.

The chain combines TRBV7-2 with TRBJ1-2, with D unclear. V was cut by 2 bases and J by 11 bases, with 18 bases left in between. The CDR3 has 14 residues. Germline loops: CDR1 SGHTA, CDR2 FQGNSA. CDR3 bases: TGTGCCAGCAGCTTATTCCCAGGCTTCTCGTATTACACCTTC. Protein sequence: CASSLFPGFSYYTF.

This sequence joins TRBV19 and TRBJ1-5; D might be TRBD1 (6 bases). The CDR3 length is 13 residues. Trimming took off 7 bases at V and 3 bases at J, with 10 bases between the two ends. CDR1 and CDR2 from the germline V gene are LNHDA and SQIVND (reference sequence). CDR3 protein: CASKDSYNQPQHF. DNA for the CDR3: TGTGCCAGTAAGGACAGCTACAATCAGCCCCAGCATTTT.

The CDR3: CATGLVEEAFF. The CDR3 nucleotides read TGTGCCACCGGTTTGGTTGAGGAAGCTTTCTTT. This chain connects TRBV6-1 to TRBJ1-1; no clear D. Germline values: CDR1 MNHNS, CDR2 SASEGT. The CDR3 totals 11 residues. Trimming removed 10 bases from V and 8 bases from J, with 14 bases in between.

This clone appeared a single time. J is TRBJ2-7 and V is TRBV5-4, with a weak D call TRBD1 (6 bases). The CDR3 is 14 amino acids. V was cut by 3 bases and J by 2 bases, with 12 bases left in between. Germline CDR1 and CDR2: SGHNT and YYREEE (reference sequence). The CDR3 DNA reads TGTGCCAGCAGCTCCACAGGGTATACCTACGAGCAGTACTTC. Its protein is CASSSTGYTYEQYF.

This chain links TRBV3-1 (or the pseudogene TRBV3-2) with TRBJ1-2; D ambiguous. With 0 bases removed from V and 6 bases from J, the gap between germline ends came to 11 bases. Per the germline V gene, CDR1 is LGHDT and CDR2 is YNNKEL (reference sequence). This CDR3 is 14 amino acids long. CDR3: CASSQEARRNGYTF. The CDR3 DNA is TGTGCCAGCAGCCAAGAGGCGAGGAGGAATGGCTACACCTTC.

The chain employs TRBV2 and TRBJ2-7, with TRBD1 identical over 11 bases. This CDR3 has 15 amino acids. V lost 5 bases to trimming and J lost 6 bases; unmatched junction nucleotides: 9. Germline CDR1 SNHLY, CDR2 FYNNEI. The CDR3 is CASSPLGQGVGEQYF. CDR3 coding DNA: TGTGCCAGCAGTCCCTTGGGACAGGGGGTTGGCGAGCAGTACTTC.

The chain recombines TRBV9 with TRBJ1-1; D is unresolved. The ends were cut back, 0 bases at V and 7 bases at J, with 13 bases in the middle. This CDR3 is 14 amino acids long. CDR1 and CDR2 from the germline V gene are SGDLS and YYNGEE. The CDR3 DNA sequence: TGTGCCAGCAGCGTAGAGAACGGTAGAGGTGAAGCTTTCTTT. It encodes CASSVENGRGEAFF.

The genes are TRBV24-1 and TRBJ2-2; 8 positions agree with TRBD1. V shed 2 bases and J 8 bases; nucleotides not matched to a gene: 9. The CDR3 loop spans 16 amino acids. Germline values: CDR1 KGHDR, CDR2 SFDVKD. CDR3 region: CATSDSGQGSWGELFF. CDR3 coding DNA: TGTGCCACCAGTGATTCTGGACAGGGTTCCTGGGGGGAGCTGTTTTTT.

This chain joins TRBV19 and TRBJ2-2, with 7 positions matching TRBD1. J was trimmed by 4 bases and V by 3 bases; bases with no gene match: 8. CDR3 length equals 16 residues. Germline CDR1 is LNHDA and CDR2 is SQIVND (reference sequence). This chain's CDR3 is CASSIPGTAPTGELFF. As DNA, the CDR3 is TGTGCCAGTAGTATCCCCGGGACAGCTCCCACCGGGGAGCTGTTTTTT. Full variable domain (rest looked up from reference TRBV19 and TRBJ2-2): DGGITQSPKYLFRKEGQNVTLSCEQNLNHDAMYWYRQDPGQGLRLIYYSQIVNDFQKGDIAEGYSVSREKKESFPLTVTSAQKNPTAFYLCASSIPGTAPTGELFFGEGSRLTVL.

The chain joins TRBV18 to TRBJ2-4; 7 nucleotides align to TRBD1. Germline loops: CDR1 KGHSH, CDR2 LQKENI. The junction had 2 bases not matched to a gene; V was cut back by 0 bases and J by 0 bases. This CDR3 has 16 amino acids. CDR3 sequence: CASSPPGQLAKNIQYF. DNA for the CDR3: TGTGCCAGCTCACCACCGGGACAGCTAGCCAAAAACATTCAGTACTTC.

The chain is built from TRBV20-1 and TRBJ2-7, with a tentative D call TRBD2 (5 bases). Germline V lookup: CDR1 DFQATT, CDR2 SNEGSKA (reference sequence). Trimming stripped 6 bases from V and 3 bases from J, with 9 bases between. The CDR3 loop spans 11 amino acids. The CDR3 loop reads CSAGLDYEQYF. CDR3 sequence (DNA): TGCAGTGCCGGACTTGACTACGAGCAGTACTTC.

This clone came up once. The chain has TRBV11-2 and TRBJ2-5; weak D call: TRBD1 (6 bases). The CDR3 covers 14 residues. V lost 5 bases and J lost 9, with 19 bases in between. Germline assignment: CDR1 SGHAT and CDR2 FQNNGV. CDR3 nucleotide sequence: TGTGCCAGCAGCAACCGGGACACTCATGAGGCCCAGTACTTC. Its protein is CASSNRDTHEAQYF.

This clone appeared a single time. The chain has TRBV7-9 and TRBJ1-1; no firm D call. The V gene's germline CDR1 is SEHNR and CDR2 FQNEAQ (reference sequence). CDR3 length: 11 amino acids. V was clipped by 3 bases and J by 8 bases, with 7 bases between them. The CDR3 nucleotides are TGTGCCAGCAGCTTGGGCGTAGAAGCTTTCTTT. Translating gives CASSLGVEAFF.

The chain links TRBV7-9 to TRBJ2-1, with 7 nucleotides matching TRBD2. V gave up 4 bases and J gave up 8 bases; unmatched junction bases: 8. The CDR3 is made up of 14 amino acids. The germline V gene has CDR1 SEHNR and CDR2 FQNEAQ (reference sequence). CDR3 residues: CASSYGDYSYEQFF. The CDR3 DNA reads as TGTGCCAGCAGCTACGGGGACTATTCATATGAGCAGTTCTTC.

This sequence joins TRBV7-9 and TRBJ2-7; 8 bases align to TRBD1. The CDR3 is 12 residues long. V trimming: 5 bases; J trimming: 7 bases; junction bases outside the gene matches: 4. Germline assignment: CDR1 SEHNR and CDR2 FQNEAQ (reference sequence). DNA for the CDR3: TGTGCCAGCAGCCCACAGGGGGGTGAGCAGTACTTC. Its protein product is CASSPQGGEQYF.

V usage is TRBV3-1 (or the pseudogene TRBV3-2) and J usage is TRBJ2-5; 9 bases agree with TRBD2. The V gene's germline CDR1 is LGHDT and CDR2 YNNKEL (reference sequence). Losses at the gene ends were 3 bases for V and 3 bases for J; bases not matched to a gene: 5. The CDR3 sequence is 15 residues long. CDR3 in amino acids: CASSHSASGEETQYF. The CDR3, as DNA: TGTGCCAGCAGCCACTCGGCTAGCGGGGAAGAGACCCAGTACTTC.

V usage is TRBV5-1 and J usage is TRBJ1-2, with D possibly TRBD1 on 6 matching bases. Germline V lookup: CDR1 SGHRS, CDR2 YFSETQ. CDR3 length: 13 residues. V was trimmed by 4 bases and J by 8 bases, leaving 15 bases between them. The CDR3 is CASSPNTGQGYTF. CDR3 nucleotide sequence: TGCGCCAGCAGCCCGAACACAGGGCAAGGCTACACCTTC.

Written as DNA, the CDR3 is TGTGCCTCCCATCCCGAGGGTGATTCTAACGATAATTCACCCCTCCACTTT. Protein sequence: CASHPEGDSNDNSPLHF. The chain carries TRBV19 and TRBJ1-6; no definite D call. The V end was cut by 11 bases, the J end by 5 bases, with 25 bases between. Germline CDR1 reads LNHDA; CDR2 reads SQIVND (reference sequence). This CDR3 has 17 residues.